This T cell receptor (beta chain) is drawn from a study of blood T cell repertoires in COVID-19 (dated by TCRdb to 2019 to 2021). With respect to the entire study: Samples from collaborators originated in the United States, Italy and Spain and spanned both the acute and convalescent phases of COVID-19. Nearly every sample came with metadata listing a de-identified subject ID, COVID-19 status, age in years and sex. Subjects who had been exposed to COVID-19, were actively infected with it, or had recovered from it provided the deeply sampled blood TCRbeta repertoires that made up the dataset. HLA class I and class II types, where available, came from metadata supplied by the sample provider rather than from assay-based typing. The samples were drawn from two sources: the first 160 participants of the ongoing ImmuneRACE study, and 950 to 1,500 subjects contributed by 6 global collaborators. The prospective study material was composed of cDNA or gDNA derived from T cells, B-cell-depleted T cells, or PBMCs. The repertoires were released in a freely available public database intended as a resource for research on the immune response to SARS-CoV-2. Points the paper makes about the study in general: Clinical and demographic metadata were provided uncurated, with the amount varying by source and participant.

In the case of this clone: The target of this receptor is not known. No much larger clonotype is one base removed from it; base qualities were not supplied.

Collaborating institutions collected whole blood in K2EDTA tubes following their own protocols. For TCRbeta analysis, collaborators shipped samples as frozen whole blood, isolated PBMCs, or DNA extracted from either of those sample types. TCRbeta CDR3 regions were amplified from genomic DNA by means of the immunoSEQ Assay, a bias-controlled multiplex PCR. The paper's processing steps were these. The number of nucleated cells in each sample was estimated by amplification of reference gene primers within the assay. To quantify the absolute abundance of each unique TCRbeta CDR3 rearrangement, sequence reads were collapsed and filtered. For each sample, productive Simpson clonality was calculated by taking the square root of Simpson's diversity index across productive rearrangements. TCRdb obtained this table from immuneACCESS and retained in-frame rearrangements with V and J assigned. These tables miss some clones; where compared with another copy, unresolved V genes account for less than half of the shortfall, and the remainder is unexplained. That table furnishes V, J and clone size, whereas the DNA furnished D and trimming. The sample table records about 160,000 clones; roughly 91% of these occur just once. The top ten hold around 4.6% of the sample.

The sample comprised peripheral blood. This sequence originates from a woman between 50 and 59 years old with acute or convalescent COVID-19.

The DNA is as follows: TGTGCCACCAGTGATCACAGGGGGTTCTCCTACAATGAGCAGTTCTTC. It specifies CATSDHRGFSYNEQFF. The sequence joins TRBV24-1 to TRBJ2-1; 8 bases in between match TRBD1. The germline V end is reduced by 3 bases and the J end by 0 bases; junction bases left unmatched: 3. Its CDR3 holds 16 amino acids, cysteine through phenylalanine. Solely the CDR3 DNA is kept, with 48 bases framed from the first base. According to the germline V gene, CDR1 reads KGHDR and CDR2 reads SFDVKD.